This T cell receptor (beta chain) comes out of a study of tumor-infiltrating lymphocytes in primary liver carcinoma. In its sample, this clonotype was seen a few times. Its antigen is currently unknown. Constant-region priming of 500 ng total RNA yielded TCR beta cDNA. ARM-PCR, slightly modified, supplied the TCR beta libraries through three nested multiplex PCR rounds. Via MiXCR, TCRdb re-called the multiplex PCR reads, giving one row per CDR3 protein. The table lists tens of thousands of distinct CDR3 sequences, approximately 73% of them singletons. Investigators took RNA and DNA out together from 20-30 mg of unsorted bulk tissue. Surgical resection treated primary liver carcinoma in the patients. HBV chronically infected the treatment-naive patients. Findings and caveats of the study: Paired tumor-adjacent and tumor-blood samples overlapped less than tumor region pairs did. Presence in all five tumor regions was observed for only about 7-25% of top clones.

This receptor was identified in a man aged 35-49 years with primary liver carcinoma and hepatitis B virus infection. The sequenced sample was liver tumor tissue from sampling region 4. Subset reported: tumor region T4, right-lateral pole.

Written as DNA, the CDR3 is TGCAGCGCTGTGGAGCAGGTAGAGAATGGCTACACCTTC. This encodes CSAVEQVENGYTF. The rearrangement links TRBV29-1 to TRBJ1-2; D ambiguous. The germline V gene encodes CDR1 SQVTM and CDR2 ANQGSEA. The CDR3 extends over 13 amino acids. Trimming removed 7 bases at V and 6 bases at J, with 18 bases between.